The 5 T cell receptor beta chains given below trace back to one sample, sequenced in a study of cytomegalovirus exposure and HLA in healthy donors. Vbeta (60) and Jbeta (13) primers were used in the PCR. TCRdb keeps only in-frame clones here, not all; method: immunoSEQ multiplex PCR. The sample has 150,000 or so clones, around 79% seen once. Sequencing was carried out using PBMCs. These TCRs come from a man under 40 in good health and CMV-seropositive.

V usage is TRBV7-2 and J usage is TRBJ2-2; tentatively, D is TRBD1 (7 bases). The CDR3 is 15 amino acids. CDR1 is SGHTA, CDR2 FQGNSA, per germline. The V gene lost 2 bases and the J gene lost 6 bases, with 13 bases spanning the gap. The DNA for the CDR3 is TGTGCCAGCAGCTTACCAGGGGGGATCGCCGGGGAGCTGTTTTTT. It is translated as CASSLPGGIAGELFF.

V is TRBV21-1 and J is TRBJ1-5. TRBV21-1 corresponds to a pseudogene. This CDR3 spans 19 amino acids. Here the CDR3 DNA reads TGTGCCAGCAGCAAAGCGGATCCTAACGGGGGTCTGAGCAATCAGCCCCAGCATTTT. Translating gives CASSKADPNGGLSNQPQHF.

The CDR3 here is CASSIGAGNYGYTF. In DNA, the CDR3 is TGTGCCAGCAGCATCGGTGCAGGGAACTATGGCTACACCTTC. V gene TRBV7-2 combines with J gene TRBJ1-2; D is possibly TRBD1 (5 bases). The CDR3 loop spans 14 amino acids. Germline CDR1 reads SGHTA; CDR2 reads FQGNSA. V shed 5 bases and J shed 2 bases, with 12 bases lying between them. Drawing the rest from reference TRBV7-2 and TRBJ1-2, the complete variable domain is GAGVSQSPSNKVTEKGKDVELRCDPISGHTALYWYRQSLGQGLEFLIYFQGNSAPDKSGLPSDRFSAERTGGSVSTLTIQRTQQEDSAVYLCASSIGAGNYGYTFGSGTRLTVV.

CDR3 residues: CASSPASGSNEQYF. In nucleotides, the CDR3 is TGTGCCAGCAGCCCGGCTAGCGGGAGCAACGAGCAGTACTTC. J is TRBJ2-7 and V is TRBV28; 10 positions agree with TRBD2. Germline values: CDR1 MDHEN, CDR2 SYDVKM. The CDR3 consists of 14 residues. J lost 5 bases, V lost 6 bases, and 7 bases had no gene match.

CDR3 in amino acids: CAISESQGGTEAFF. CDR3 DNA sequence: TGTGCCATCAGTGAGTCTCAGGGCGGAACTGAAGCTTTCTTT. The chain employs TRBV10-3 and TRBJ1-1, with D possibly TRBD1 on 5 matching bases. Germline V gives CDR1 ENHRY, CDR2 SYGVKD. The CDR3 extends over 14 amino acids. V was shortened by 0 bases and J by 5 bases, with 10 bases between the two germline ends.